Below are 27 T cell receptor beta chains sequenced from a single sample in a study of beta chain features in type 1 diabetes. Points from the study as a whole: Moderately but significantly shorter TCRB CDR3s were found in Type 1 diabetes patients in all four CD4+ subsets.

Isolated RNA was reverse transcribed in full, so expressed TCRB transcripts were sequenced. Assay used: immunoSEQ multiplex PCR; TCRdb lists only in-frame clones, some missing. Of some 190,000 clones in the sample, 7.5% to 8.5% were seen once. Antigens for these TCRs are unknown. Sequencing was performed on central memory CD4+ T cells from blood. The receptors shown here come from a young man with type 1 diabetes.

This clone was counted a few times. This chain uses TRBV6-6 with TRBJ2-6; D might be TRBD1 (5 bases). Trimming took 6 bases from V and 0 from J, leaving 12 bases between them. CDR3 length: 16 amino acids. Germline CDR1 MNHNY, CDR2 SVGAGI (reference sequence). CDR3 protein: CASSDSKASGANVLTF. In DNA, the CDR3 is TGTGCCAGCAGCGACAGTAAGGCCTCTGGGGCCAACGTCCTGACTTTC.

For the CDR3, the DNA is TGTGCCAGCAGCACGCGGACAGGGGGCTACTACGAGCAGTACTTC. It translates to CASSTRTGGYYEQYF. V usage is TRBV13 and J usage is TRBJ2-5, with 11 bases that match TRBD1. The end of the DNA is better explained by TRBJ2-7, so the J call may be wrong. The CDR3 spans 15 residues. The germline CDR1 and CDR2 sequences are PRHDT and FYEKMQ (reference sequence).

This clone came up a few times. The chain is built from TRBV30 and TRBJ1-1; 10 nucleotides agree with TRBD1. The trim removed 5 bases at V and 0 bases at J, leaving 3 bases unmatched. CDR3 size: 14 residues. In germline, CDR1 is GTSNPN, CDR2 SVGIG (reference sequence). This chain's CDR3 is CAWDRGPMNTEAFF. The CDR3 region has the DNA TGTGCCTGGGACAGGGGGCCCATGAACACTGAAGCTTTCTTT.

This clone came up a few times. This rearrangement joins TRBV30 to TRBJ2-5, with TRBD2 matching over 12 bases. Trimming removed 1 base from V and 6 bases from J; junction bases left unmatched: 3. There are 14 residues in the CDR3. CDR1 and CDR2 (germline): GTSNPN, SVGIG (reference sequence). This CDR3 reads CAWSETSGGQTQYF. CDR3 DNA: TGTGCCTGGAGTGAGACTAGCGGGGGACAGACCCAGTACTTC.

This chain uses TRBV6-6 with TRBJ2-3, with 7 bases aligning to TRBD1. With V trimmed by 10 bases and J by 1 base, 5 bases remained unmatched. CDR3 length: 13 residues. CDR1 is MNHNY and CDR2 is SVGAGI in the germline V gene (reference sequence). The CDR3 DNA is TGTGCCACACACAGGGGAGGCACAGATACGCAGTATTTT. It translates to CATHRGGTDTQYF.

V gene TRBV9 combines with J gene TRBJ1-1; 7 nucleotides match TRBD1. With V trimmed by 0 bases and J by 8 bases, 4 bases remained unmatched. CDR3 size: 13 residues. Germline V gene data show CDR1 as SGDLS and CDR2 as YYNGEE. The CDR3 loop reads CASSVAPDREAFF. In nucleotides, the CDR3 is TGTGCCAGCAGCGTAGCGCCGGACAGGGAAGCTTTCTTT.

The chain is built from TRBV5-4 and TRBJ2-5; 7 nucleotides line up with TRBD1. The germline V gene has CDR1 SGHNT and CDR2 YYREEE (reference sequence). The CDR3 consists of 14 residues. The V and J ends lost 3 bases and 1 base, in that order; junction bases with no gene match: 3. This CDR3 is CASSSGQLQETQYF. The CDR3 bases are TGTGCCAGCAGCTCGGGACAGCTCCAAGAGACCCAGTACTTC.

The chain employs TRBV15 and TRBJ1-2, with 10 bases identical to TRBD1. V lost 1 base, J lost 8 bases, and 10 bases stayed unmatched. Germline lookup yields CDR1 LNHNV and CDR2 YYDKDF (reference sequence). The CDR3 sequence is 16 residues long. The CDR3 region has the DNA TGTGCCACCAGCAGAGGAGGGACAGGGGCCTTCGGGGGCTACACCTTC. It specifies CATSRGGTGAFGGYTF.

The sample holds a few counts of this clone. The chain combines TRBV6-5 with TRBJ1-2, with D perhaps TRBD1 (6 bases). There are 13 residues in the CDR3. Trimming removed 4 bases from V and 4 bases from J, with 10 bases in between. Germline loops: CDR1 MNHEY, CDR2 SVGAGI. CDR3 protein: CASSFTGSYGYTF. The CDR3 coding sequence is TGTGCCAGCAGTTTCACAGGGAGCTATGGCTACACCTTC.

There are many counts of this clone. The chain uses TRBV5-1 and TRBJ1-1, with 8 bases identical to TRBD1. With 0 bases clipped from V and 3 bases from J, the junction kept 1 base outside the gene matches. CDR1 is SGHRS and CDR2 is YFSETQ in the germline V gene. CDR3 length: 14 residues. The CDR3 region is CASSLEGQDTEAFF. The DNA of the CDR3 is TGCGCCAGCAGCTTGGAGGGACAGGACACTGAAGCTTTCTTT. The whole variable domain, filled in from reference TRBV5-1 and TRBJ1-1, reads KAGVTQTPRYLIKTRGQQVTLSCSPISGHRSVSWYQQTPGQGLQFLFEYFSETQRNKGNFPGRFSGRQFSNSRSEMNVSTLELGDSALYLCASSLEGQDTEAFFGQGTRLTVV.

Notes on this clone: The same CDR3 also results from other DNA sequences found in this sample. This rearrangement joins TRBV5-4 to TRBJ2-1; 9 bases line up with TRBD2. The junction had 3 bases not matched to a gene; V was cut back by 2 bases and J by 0 bases. The CDR3 runs to 16 residues. Germline V gives CDR1 SGHNT, CDR2 YYREEE (reference sequence). The chain's CDR3 is CASSLGGRASYNEQFF. In nucleotides, the CDR3 is TGTGCCAGCAGCTTAGGCGGGAGGGCCTCCTACAATGAGCAGTTCTTC.

This clone was counted only a few times. This sequence joins TRBV2 and TRBJ2-2; D is undetermined. Germline V lookup: CDR1 SNHLY, CDR2 FYNNEI. The CDR3 is made up of 12 amino acids. V gave up 2 bases and J gave up 12 bases, with 10 bases separating them. CDR3 DNA sequence: TGTGCCAGCAGTGAACGCGGAAGGAAGCTGTTTTTT. Residues: CASSERGRKLFF.

Here the CDR3 DNA reads TGTGCCAGCAGCTTAAGCCAGGGTCCCTACAATGAGCAGTTCTTC. Its protein is CASSLSQGPYNEQFF. The rearrangement uses TRBV5-6 and TRBJ2-1; tentatively, D is TRBD1 (5 bases). Trimming left V 2 bases short and J 2 bases short, with 11 bases between. From germline, CDR1 is SGHDT and CDR2 YYEEEE. The CDR3 runs to 15 residues.

This clone was counted a few times. V and J are TRBV6-5 and TRBJ2-5, with 9 bases aligning to TRBD2. V lost 0 bases to trimming and J lost 4 bases; unmatched junction nucleotides: 3. CDR1 and CDR2 (germline): MNHEY, SVGAGI. This CDR3 has 15 residues. Written as DNA, the CDR3 is TGTGCCAGCAGTTACTCAGGTAGCGGGGGAGAGACCCAGTACTTC. Its protein product is CASSYSGSGGETQYF.

The chain employs TRBV19 and TRBJ1-1, with TRBD1 matching 7 bases. Germline V lookup: CDR1 LNHDA, CDR2 SQIVND (reference sequence). The CDR3 has 15 amino acids. The V gene end was trimmed by 4 bases and the J gene end by 0 bases; junction bases not matched to a gene: 5. DNA for the CDR3: TGTGCCAGTAGTACCCAGGGGGGAATGAACACTGAAGCTTTCTTT. This codes for CASSTQGGMNTEAFF.

This clone was detected only a few times. This chain joins TRBV5-1 and TRBJ2-7; the match to TRBD2 covers 8 bases. The CDR3 is 16 amino acids. V shed 4 bases, J shed 0 bases, and the junction held 9 bases outside the gene matches. In germline, CDR1 is SGHRS, CDR2 YFSETQ. CDR3 coding DNA: TGCGCCAGCAGCCCCGGCGCAGCGGGAGCCTCCTACGAGCAGTACTTC. It is translated as CASSPGAAGASYEQYF.

This clone was observed a few times. The chain is built from TRBV5-4 and TRBJ1-6; 10 bases fit TRBD1. CDR1 is SGHNT and CDR2 is YYREEE in the germline V gene (reference sequence). V shed 5 bases, J shed 8 bases, and the junction held 7 bases outside the gene matches. This CDR3 is built from 15 residues. CDR3 loop: CASSSGTGDHSPLHF. CDR3 nucleotides: TGTGCCAGCAGTTCCGGGACAGGGGACCATTCACCCCTCCACTTT. The full variable domain, in which reference TRBV5-4 and TRBJ1-6 provide the parts outside the CDR3, is ETGVTQSPTHLIKTRGQQVTLRCSSQSGHNTVSWYQQALGQGPQFIFQYYREEENGRGNFPPRFSGLQFPNYSSELNVNALELDDSALYLCASSSGTGDHSPLHFGNGTRLTVT.

The chain combines TRBV29-1 with TRBJ2-5, with 7 bases identical to TRBD2. The V and J ends lost 4 bases and 5 bases, in that order; junction bases with no gene match: 13. Germline assignment: CDR1 SQVTM and CDR2 ANQGSEA. The CDR3 is 15 amino acids. CDR3 DNA sequence: TGCAGCGTTGGGGAGGCGGGAGTCGGGGAGGAGACCCAGTACTTC. Translating gives CSVGEAGVGEETQYF. The whole variable domain, remainder taken from reference TRBV29-1 and TRBJ2-5, is SAVISQKPSRDICQRGTSLTIQCQVDSQVTMMFWYRQQPGQSLTLIATANQGSEATYESGFVIDKFPISRPNLTFSTLTVSNMSPEDSSIYLCSVGEAGVGEETQYFGPGTRLLVL.

This clone was detected only a few times. The V call is TRBV10-1, the J call TRBJ1-6; TRBD1 aligns across 8 bases. The CDR3 contains 13 residues. Germline V gives CDR1 WNHNN, CDR2 SYGVQD (reference sequence). CDR3 residues: CAPLGTGNSPLHF. The CDR3 coding sequence is TGCGCACCTTTAGGGACAGGCAATTCACCCCTCCACTTT.

The V call is TRBV7-7, the J call TRBJ1-4; 7 bases fit TRBD1. This CDR3 has 15 residues. With V trimmed by 6 bases and J by 6 bases, 10 bases remained unmatched. The germline gives CDR1 SSHAT, CDR2 FNYEAQ (reference sequence). CDR3 nucleotide sequence: TGTGCCAGCAGTCTCACCGACAGGGCCTATGAAAAACTGTTTTTT. This sequence encodes CASSLTDRAYEKLFF.

As DNA, the CDR3 is TGTGCCAGCAGGAGCAGGGAAGGGGAGACCCAGTACTTC. This sequence encodes CASRSREGETQYF. The chain links TRBV7-2 to TRBJ2-5, with D perhaps matching TRBD1 (5 bases). Between the trimmed V and J ends, which lost 6 bases and 5 bases, there was a span of 13 bases. The CDR3 consists of 13 residues. Per germline, CDR1 SGHTA and CDR2 FQGNSA.

Only a few counts were recorded for this clone. The CDR3 DNA sequence: TGTGCCAGTTATGGACAGAACACCTACAATGAGCAGTTCTTC. This codes for CASYGQNTYNEQFF. This chain connects TRBV27 to TRBJ2-1; D is perhaps TRBD1 (6 bases). From germline, CDR1 is MNHEY and CDR2 SMNVEV (reference sequence). The CDR3 length is 14 residues. The ends were cut back, 9 bases at V and 2 bases at J, with 14 bases in the middle.

The chain links TRBV5-6 to TRBJ2-5; 8 nucleotides align to TRBD2. Germline CDR1 reads SGHDT; CDR2 reads YYEEEE. The CDR3 is made up of 14 amino acids. J gave up 4 bases and V 5 bases, and 7 bases lay outside the gene matches. CDR3 sequence: CASSPSGGGETQYF. CDR3 DNA: TGTGCCAGCAGTCCGAGCGGGGGAGGAGAGACCCAGTACTTC.

This clone was seen only a few times. CDR3 DNA: TGTGCCAGCAGTTACTCGGGGTACACAGATACGCAGTATTTT. Translating gives CASSYSGYTDTQYF. V is TRBV9 and J is TRBJ2-3; D may be TRBD2 (5 bases). Trimming stripped 5 bases from V and 2 bases from J, with 12 bases between. The CDR3 has 14 residues. Germline-derived CDR1 and CDR2 are SGDLS and YYNGEE.

The table lists this clone with a few counts. V gene TRBV6-5 combines with J gene TRBJ2-7; possibly TRBD2 for D (5 bases). V was clipped by 6 bases and J by 5 bases, with 17 bases between them. The CDR3 has 14 residues. Per germline, CDR1 MNHEY and CDR2 SVGAGI. The CDR3 here is CASRLSGSRDEQYF. The CDR3 bases are TGTGCCAGCAGACTGAGTGGGTCGAGGGACGAGCAGTACTTC.

This clone was seen only a few times. The chain joins TRBV5-6 to TRBJ2-7; weak D call: TRBD1 (6 bases). V lost 4 bases to trimming and J lost 7 bases, with 12 bases between them. The CDR3 sequence is 12 residues long. In germline, CDR1 is SGHDT, CDR2 YYEEEE. In DNA form, the CDR3 reads TGTGCCAGCAGCAAAGACAGGTGGGAGCAGTACTTC. Its translation: CASSKDRWEQYF.

V and J are TRBV5-1 and TRBJ2-5; D not certain. From germline, CDR1 is SGHRS and CDR2 YFSETQ. The CDR3 sequence is 15 residues long. The V end lost 0 bases, the J end lost 0 bases, and 9 bases lay between the germline ends. The CDR3 protein is CASSLESVYQETQYF. In DNA form, the CDR3 reads TGCGCCAGCAGCTTGGAGTCGGTGTACCAAGAGACCCAGTACTTC.